The 23 T cell receptor beta chains presented below share a single source sample, sequenced in a study of T cell responses to AZD1222 COVID-19 vaccine. The data were produced by immunoSEQ multiplex PCR, yet TCRdb's version contains in-frame clones alone and is incomplete. This sample yields more than 40,000 clones, of which 80% to 95% are seen a single time; approximately 37% belongs to the top ten. The sample was peripheral blood, taken 28 days after the second AZD1222 dose. The receptors here all came from an adult who received the AZD1222 COVID-19 vaccine.

This clone has just a few counts. The V call is TRBV25-1, the J call TRBJ2-1, with TRBD2 as a possible D gene (6 bases). The V end was cut by 6 bases, the J end by 3 bases, with 15 bases between. Germline V lookup: CDR1 MGHDK, CDR2 SYGVNS. This CDR3 spans 15 amino acids. This CDR3 is CASSQTSRLYNEQFF. CDR3 in DNA: TGTGCCAGCAGCCAAACTAGCAGACTCTACAATGAGCAGTTCTTC.

The V call is TRBV30, the J call TRBJ1-1; no reliable D call. Trimming pared 2 bases from V and 4 bases from J, leaving 11 bases between. The germline V gene encodes CDR1 GTSNPN and CDR2 SVGIG (reference sequence). This CDR3 region has 13 residues. The CDR3 DNA sequence: TGTGCCTGGAGTACAGTCGCCGCCACTGAAGCTTTCTTT. Amino acids: CAWSTVAATEAFF.

The sample holds a few counts of this clone. The rearrangement uses TRBV19 and TRBJ1-2; 7 nucleotides align to TRBD1. Germline CDR1 is LNHDA and CDR2 is SQIVND (reference sequence). The CDR3 contains 15 residues. J was trimmed by 0 bases and V by 7 bases; bases with no gene match: 8. CDR3 sequence reads: CASNPGQYPNYGYTF. The CDR3 DNA sequence: TGTGCCAGTAACCCGGGACAGTATCCTAACTATGGCTACACCTTC.

The gene calls are TRBV24-1 and TRBJ2-1; 8 nucleotides agree with TRBD2. Unmatched junction bases numbered 5, after V lost 7 bases and J lost 7 bases. CDR3 length: 13 amino acids. The germline CDR1 and CDR2 sequences are KGHDR and SFDVKD. The CDR3 nucleotides read TGTGCCACCAGCTCGGGAGGGGATAATGAGCAGTTCTTC. Translating it yields CATSSGGDNEQFF.

V gene TRBV5-6 combines with J gene TRBJ2-7; the match to TRBD2 covers 7 bases. The ends lost 7 bases at V and 3 bases at J; junction bases unmatched: 7. This CDR3 is built from 13 residues. Germline V gene sequence: CDR1 SGHDT, CDR2 YYEEEE. In DNA, the CDR3 is TGTGCCAGCGTCCGGCGCGGGGGCTACGAGCAGTACTTC. Amino acid sequence: CASVRRGGYEQYF.

The chain is built from TRBV4-1 and TRBJ2-1, with D unresolved. The CDR3 is made up of 14 amino acids. V was cut by 4 bases and J by 4 bases, with 11 bases left in between. The germline V gene has CDR1 MGHRA and CDR2 YSYEKL. CDR3 region: CASSLSTYYNEQFF. CDR3 nucleotide sequence: TGCGCCAGCAGCCTTTCCACCTATTACAATGAGCAGTTCTTC.

The rearrangement joins TRBV7-9 to TRBJ2-5; 7 nucleotides line up with TRBD1. The CDR3 sequence is 15 residues long. V lost 3 bases and J lost 4; bases outside the gene matches: 8. CDR1 SEHNR and CDR2 FQNEAQ come from the germline V gene (reference sequence). The CDR3: CASSFRQGVRETQYF. The CDR3 DNA is TGTGCCAGCAGCTTCCGACAGGGTGTGCGAGAGACCCAGTACTTC.

The rearrangement joins TRBV27 to TRBJ1-1, with unresolved D. The CDR3 is made up of 13 amino acids. The germline V gene encodes CDR1 MNHEY and CDR2 SMNVEV (reference sequence). Trimming left V 3 bases short and J 0 bases short, with 5 bases between. CDR3 region: CASSFKVNTEAFF. As DNA, the CDR3 is TGTGCCAGCAGTTTCAAAGTGAACACTGAAGCTTTCTTT.

The chain is built from TRBV19 and TRBJ1-3; TRBD1 agrees at 8 bases. The CDR3 is 17 residues long. V lost 5 bases and J lost 0; bases outside the gene matches: 9. The germline V gene has CDR1 LNHDA and CDR2 SQIVND (reference sequence). This CDR3 reads CASSRSLQGVSGNTIYF. The CDR3 DNA reads as TGTGCCAGTAGTCGATCCCTACAGGGGGTCTCTGGAAACACCATATATTTT.

The rearrangement joins TRBV7-2 to TRBJ1-5; a possible D gene is TRBD1 (6 bases). This CDR3 contains 14 residues. The germline CDR1 and CDR2 sequences are SGHTA and FQGNSA. The V end was cut by 2 bases, the J end by 4 bases, with 9 bases between. The CDR3, as DNA: TGTGCCAGCAGCTTAAACAGGGCTAATCAGCCCCAGCATTTT. Translating gives CASSLNRANQPQHF.

This clone showed up just once. J is TRBJ2-2 and V is TRBV29-1; D not certain. CDR3 length: 14 amino acids. The V end lost 4 bases, the J end lost 0 bases, and 9 bases lay between the germline ends. The V gene's germline CDR1 is SQVTM and CDR2 ANQGSEA. The CDR3 loop is CSVGIVANTGELFF. CDR3 sequence (DNA): TGCAGCGTTGGAATAGTCGCGAACACCGGGGAGCTGTTTTTT.

V usage is TRBV19 and J usage is TRBJ2-7; possible D gene TRBD1, 6 bases. Germline V lookup: CDR1 LNHDA, CDR2 SQIVND (reference sequence). This CDR3 is built from 12 residues. Trimming shortened V by 5 bases and J by 4 bases, and 9 bases separated the two germline ends. CDR3 amino acids: CASSDTGYEQYF. CDR3 DNA sequence: TGTGCCAGTAGTGATACAGGGTACGAGCAGTACTTC.

The V call is TRBV12-5, the J call TRBJ2-1; D possibly corresponds to TRBD1 (5 bases). There are 14 residues in the CDR3. The V end lost 7 bases, the J end lost 3 bases, and 13 bases lay between the germline ends. Germline V gene sequence: CDR1 LGHNT, CDR2 FRNRAP. CDR3 in amino acids: CASEGSRSYNEQFF. The CDR3, as DNA: TGTGCTAGTGAGGGGTCCCGGAGCTACAATGAGCAGTTCTTC.

Regarding this clone: The junction shows a germline mismatch at one end, possibly a read error. CDR3 coding DNA: TGTGCCAGCGGCTTCGGCGCTAATGAAAAACTGTTTTTT. Residues: CASGFGANEKLFF. The chain employs TRBV5-6 and TRBJ1-4; no reliable D call. The CDR3 is 13 residues long. The germline CDR1 and CDR2 sequences are SGHDT and YYEEEE.

This chain connects TRBV7-9 to TRBJ1-2; no reliable D call. Per the germline V gene, CDR1 is SEHNR and CDR2 is FQNEAQ (reference sequence). This CDR3 contains 13 residues. V dropped 10 bases and J dropped 1 base, with 13 bases sitting between them. CDR3 in amino acids: CATSMDLNYGYTF. DNA for the CDR3: TGTGCCACTTCGATGGACCTTAACTATGGCTACACCTTC.

This chain uses TRBV19 with TRBJ1-1, with D possibly matching TRBD1 (5 bases). Looked up from germline, CDR1 is LNHDA and CDR2 is SQIVND (reference sequence). CDR3 size: 12 residues. The V and J ends lost 6 bases and 6 bases respectively, with 11 bases between them. For the CDR3, the DNA is TGTGCCAGTAGCACTCGGGGGGCTGAAGCTTTCTTT. Its protein product is CASSTRGAEAFF.

V usage is TRBV10-3 and J usage is TRBJ1-6, with TRBD1 identical over 8 bases. J gave up 7 bases and V 2 bases, and 7 bases lay outside the gene matches. CDR1 and CDR2 from the germline V gene are ENHRY and SYGVKD. This CDR3 region has 16 residues. CDR3 sequence reads: CAISEQGAIVNSPLHF. The DNA for the CDR3 is TGTGCCATCAGTGAGCAGGGGGCCATCGTCAATTCACCCCTCCACTTT.

This rearrangement joins TRBV4-1 to TRBJ1-1; D not certain. Trimming left V 0 bases short and J 0 bases short, with 8 bases between. From germline, CDR1 is MGHRA and CDR2 YSYEKL. CDR3 length: 15 residues. The chain's CDR3 is CASSQEGRMNTEAFF. The CDR3 coding sequence is TGCGCCAGCAGCCAAGAGGGCCGGATGAACACTGAAGCTTTCTTT.

The chain combines TRBV6-5 with TRBJ1-4; no reliable D call. This CDR3 contains 13 residues. Trimming removed 4 bases from V and 3 bases from J, with 6 bases in between. Germline V CDR1 and CDR2: MNHEY, SVGAGI. CDR3 region: CASSSVPNEKLFF. The CDR3, as DNA: TGTGCCAGCAGTTCCGTACCTAATGAAAAACTGTTTTTT.

J is TRBJ2-5 and V is TRBV19, with 11 bases that match TRBD2. The CDR3 loop spans 15 amino acids. CDR1 and CDR2 (germline): LNHDA, SQIVND (reference sequence). Trimming at V came to 3 bases and at J to 1 base, leaving 1 base not matched to a gene. The CDR3 reads CASSISGGVQETQYF. For the CDR3, the DNA is TGTGCCAGTAGTATTAGCGGGGGGGTCCAAGAGACCCAGTACTTC.

For the CDR3, the DNA is TGTGCCAGCAGCTTAGGGGCAGGGGGCCAAGAGACCCAGTACTTC. Its translation: CASSLGAGGQETQYF. The rearrangement joins TRBV11-2 to TRBJ2-5; 7 nucleotides agree with TRBD1. The germline V gene has CDR1 SGHAT and CDR2 FQNNGV. The length of the CDR3 is 15 residues. Trimming at V came to 1 base and at J to 1 base, leaving 3 bases not matched to a gene.

The V and J genes are TRBV30 and TRBJ2-7, with no clear D. The germline gives CDR1 GTSNPN, CDR2 SVGIG (reference sequence). Trimming shortened V by 4 bases and J by 2 bases, and 6 bases separated the two germline ends. The CDR3 loop spans 11 amino acids. This chain's CDR3 is CAWKRTYEQYF. The CDR3 bases are TGTGCCTGGAAAAGAACCTACGAGCAGTACTTC.

The chain is built from TRBV4-3 and TRBJ1-1; tentative D call: TRBD1 (6 bases). The CDR3 is 14 residues long. CDR1 and CDR2 from the germline V gene are LGHNA and YSLEER. V was pared by 1 base and J by 3 bases, with 9 bases between. CDR3 DNA: TGCGCCAGCAGCCAAGCAGGGGCCCACACTGAAGCTTTCTTT. The encoded protein is CASSQAGAHTEAFF.